The clone carrying this T cell receptor (beta chain) was found once. Its antigen is as yet unknown. The protocol was immunoSEQ multiplex PCR, while the TCRdb copy is restricted to in-frame clones and leaves out a portion. Found here are 89,000 or so clones, roughly 92% of them singletons; the top ten hold 0.95% to 1.3%. This specimen belongs to a study of cytomegalovirus exposure and HLA in healthy donors. Regarding the study as a whole: The CMV antigen specificity of a few CMV-associated chains was confirmed through in vitro analysis. It was 150 to 200 TCR beta chains that were listed as cytomegalovirus-associated. The TCR clusters that emerged in the first cohort tended, a later analysis found, to co-occur in the approximately 130 validation repertoires.

V shed 3 bases, J shed 0 bases, and the junction held 13 bases outside the gene matches. This CDR3 is built from 19 residues. Germline loops: CDR1 SGHRS, CDR2 YFSETQ. Separate from the approximately 700-subject first cohort was the approximately 120-subject validation cohort, to which the donors belonged. The chain employs TRBV5-1 and TRBJ1-4, with 8 bases aligning to TRBD1. Material for sequencing was PBMCs. This clonotype originated in a woman in her thirties in good health and CMV-seropositive. CDR3 region: CASSSMTGAISATNEKLFF. CDR3 bases: TGCGCCAGCAGCTCCATGACAGGGGCAATATCGGCAACTAATGAAAAACTGTTTTTT.